A single sample gave rise to the 21 T cell receptor beta chains below, sequenced in a study of cytomegalovirus exposure and HLA in healthy donors. The PCR had 60 Vbeta and 13 Jbeta primers. Repertoires were generated with immunoSEQ multiplex PCR, while TCRdb's copy carries only in-frame clones and drops some. The sample yields about 180,000 clones, over 65% seen once. The specimen sequenced was PBMCs. These receptors were collected from a man aged 18 to 30 in good health and CMV-seronegative.

This clone was seen more than once but under ten times. This sequence joins TRBV19 and TRBJ1-1; D uncertain. Germline-derived CDR1 and CDR2 are LNHDA and SQIVND (reference sequence). The CDR3 covers 10 residues. V lost 6 bases to trimming and J lost 8 bases, with 7 bases between them. CDR3 in DNA: TGTGCCAGTAGCTCGGGAGAAGCTTTCTTT. Its protein is CASSSGEAFF.

V usage is TRBV6-1 and J usage is TRBJ2-1; D perhaps matches TRBD1 (6 bases). Germline CDR1 MNHNS, CDR2 SASEGT. V shed 2 bases and J shed 12 bases, with 17 bases lying between them. This CDR3 has 14 residues. CDR3 residues: CASSESGPKTGQFF. Here the CDR3 DNA reads TGTGCCAGCAGTGAATCGGGCCCAAAGACAGGGCAGTTCTTC.

The genes are TRBV20-1 and TRBJ2-7; D gene ambiguous. The CDR3 sequence is 11 residues long. Per the germline V gene, CDR1 is DFQATT and CDR2 is SNEGSKA (reference sequence). V lost 3 bases, J lost 6 bases, and 9 bases lay in between. The chain's CDR3 is CSARESGEQYF. In nucleotides, the CDR3 is TGCAGTGCTAGGGAGTCGGGCGAGCAGTACTTC.

With respect to this clone: At one boundary the junction diverges from the germline segment, which might be a read error. The chain couples TRBV7-9 to TRBJ2-7, with 7 bases lining up with TRBD1. CDR1 SEHNR and CDR2 FQNEAQ come from the germline V gene (reference sequence). CDR3 size: 11 residues. DNA for the CDR3: TGTTCCAGCAGCACCTCGGACAGGCGGGACTTC. Protein product: CSSSTSDRRDF.

The CDR3 loop is CASSSLAGGSNEQFF. The DNA of the CDR3 is TGTGCCAGCAGCTCACTAGCGGGAGGGTCAAATGAGCAGTTCTTC. The rearrangement links TRBV9 to TRBJ2-1, with 13 bases fitting TRBD2. The CDR3 runs to 15 residues. The V and J ends lost 4 bases and 7 bases, in that order; junction bases with no gene match: 5. Germline V gene data show CDR1 as SGDLS and CDR2 as YYNGEE. The full variable domain, rest sourced from reference TRBV9 and TRBJ2-1, is DSGVTQTPKHLITATGQRVTLRCSPRSGDLSVYWYQQSLDQGLQFLIQYYNGEERAKGNILERFSAQQFPDLHSELNLSSLELGDSALYFCASSSLAGGSNEQFFGPGTRLTVL.

The chain's CDR3 is CASSWTANYGYTF. The CDR3 DNA sequence: TGTGCCAGCTCTTGGACAGCTAACTATGGCTACACCTTC. This chain connects TRBV28 to TRBJ1-2; weak D call: TRBD1 (6 bases). Trimming cost V 8 bases and J 0 bases, with 10 bases left between them. Per the germline V gene, CDR1 is MDHEN and CDR2 is SYDVKM. The CDR3 has 13 amino acids.

To note about this clone: Other DNA sequences of this sample code for an identical CDR3. The rearrangement links TRBV7-9 to TRBJ1-1; no definite D call. Germline V lookup: CDR1 SEHNR, CDR2 FQNEAQ (reference sequence). The CDR3 consists of 16 residues. The ends were cut back, 3 bases at V and 9 bases at J, with 23 bases in the middle. Here the CDR3 reads CASSLGSRFPPPQAFF. CDR3 coding DNA: TGTGCCAGCAGCTTGGGTAGCCGATTTCCCCCACCTCAAGCTTTCTTT. Full variable domain (rest looked up from reference TRBV7-9 and TRBJ1-1): DTGVSQNPRHKITKRGQNVTFRCDPISEHNRLYWYRQTLGQGPEFLTYFQNEAQLEKSRLLSDRFSAERPKGSFSTLEIQRTEQGDSAMYLCASSLGSRFPPPQAFFGQGTRLTVV.

The chain has TRBV7-2 and TRBJ1-1; no firm D call. The CDR3 loop spans 15 amino acids. CDR1 and CDR2 from the germline V gene are SGHTA and FQGNSA. The germline V and J ends were trimmed by 1 base and 4 bases, with 13 bases remaining between them. For the CDR3, the DNA is TGTGCCAGCAGCTTAGACCGACACGTTTTCACTGAAGCTTTCTTT. Amino acid sequence: CASSLDRHVFTEAFF.

The V and J genes are TRBV9 and TRBJ2-3, with 11 bases matching TRBD2. Germline-derived CDR1 and CDR2 are SGDLS and YYNGEE. This CDR3 contains 15 residues. V trimming: 4 bases; J trimming: 3 bases; junction bases outside the gene matches: 4. CDR3 sequence: CASSMTSGITDTQYF. As DNA, the CDR3 is TGTGCCAGCAGCATGACTAGCGGGATAACAGATACGCAGTATTTT.

This clone turned up a few times. Sequence at one end of the junction differs from germline and may be a read error. The V gene is TRBV28, the J gene TRBJ1-4, with TRBD1 matching 7 bases. Germline CDR1 and CDR2: MDHEN and SYDVKM. This CDR3 is 13 amino acids long. CDR3 sequence (DNA): TGTGCCAGCAGTATCCCGGACAGGCTAGCCCACACTTTT. Translated: CASSIPDRLAHTF.

This chain links TRBV6-5 with TRBJ1-5; 8 bases map to TRBD1. The CDR3 loop spans 15 amino acids. The germline gives CDR1 MNHEY, CDR2 SVGAGI. Trimming removed 10 bases from V and 7 bases from J; junction bases left unmatched: 15. CDR3: CATRHGQGSLQPQHF. The CDR3 DNA reads as TGTGCCACTCGACACGGACAGGGAAGCTTACAGCCCCAGCATTTT.

The gene calls are TRBV5-1 and TRBJ2-1; 7 bases are a match to TRBD2. Germline V CDR1 and CDR2: SGHRS, YFSETQ. Trimming at V came to 0 bases and at J to 4 bases, leaving 4 bases not matched to a gene. This CDR3 is 15 amino acids long. The CDR3 nucleotides read TGCGCCAGCAGCTTGGGCGGGAGTGATTACAATGAGCAGTTCTTC. Amino acids: CASSLGGSDYNEQFF.

This clone appeared a few times. The rearrangement joins TRBV9 to TRBJ2-2; the D gene is possibly TRBD2 (5 bases). The length of the CDR3 is 14 residues. Per germline, CDR1 SGDLS and CDR2 YYNGEE. Between the trimmed V and J ends, which lost 2 bases and 3 bases, there was a span of 8 bases. CDR3 sequence: CASSVGGHTGELFF. In DNA, the CDR3 is TGTGCCAGCAGCGTGGGCGGGCACACCGGGGAGCTGTTTTTT.

The gene calls are TRBV5-4 and TRBJ2-7; TRBD1 matches at 7 bases. The CDR3 has 16 amino acids. In germline, CDR1 is SGHNT, CDR2 YYREEE (reference sequence). Trimming took 4 bases from V and 1 from J; bases not matched to a gene: 11. The CDR3 here is CASSLKTGVISYEQYF. The CDR3 DNA reads as TGTGCCAGCAGCCTAAAAACAGGGGTAATTTCCTACGAGCAGTACTTC.

The gene calls are TRBV7-3 and TRBJ2-2; tentatively, D is TRBD1 (5 bases). V dropped 5 bases and J dropped 1 base, with 14 bases sitting between them. The CDR3 totals 16 residues. The germline V gene has CDR1 SGHTA and CDR2 FQGTGA. The CDR3 region is CASSLPGRVNTGELFF. The CDR3 coding sequence is TGTGCCAGCAGCCTGCCCGGCAGGGTGAACACCGGGGAGCTGTTTTTT.

This clone was picked up a small number of times. This chain uses TRBV5-6 with TRBJ1-5; possibly TRBD1 for D (5 bases). Trimming took off 4 bases at V and 2 bases at J, with 10 bases between the two ends. This CDR3 comprises 14 residues. From germline, CDR1 is SGHDT and CDR2 YYEEEE. CDR3 protein: CASSKDSRNQPQHF. Written as DNA, the CDR3 is TGTGCCAGCAGCAAAGACAGCCGCAATCAGCCCCAGCATTTT.

The chain links TRBV4-1 to TRBJ1-4, with D unresolved. The germline V gene encodes CDR1 MGHRA and CDR2 YSYEKL. The CDR3 length is 16 residues. The germline V and J ends were trimmed by 1 base and 0 bases, with 9 bases remaining between them. The CDR3 DNA sequence: TGCGCCAGCAGCCAAGTTGCGGTTGCAACTAATGAAAAACTGTTTTTT. Amino acid sequence: CASSQVAVATNEKLFF.

This clone was seen more than once but under ten times. The V and J genes are TRBV9 and TRBJ2-3; D gene ambiguous. Per the germline V gene, CDR1 is SGDLS and CDR2 is YYNGEE. V shed 7 bases and J shed 0 bases, with 12 bases lying between them. This CDR3 is 14 amino acids long. Written as DNA, the CDR3 is TGTGCCAGCTCTCGCGCATCTAGCACAGATACGCAGTATTTT. Its protein is CASSRASSTDTQYF.

This clone showed up just a few times. J is TRBJ2-3 and V is TRBV19, with D possibly being TRBD2 (5 bases). V gave up 3 bases and J gave up 2 bases, with 12 bases separating them. The CDR3 contains 15 residues. Germline V gene lookup returns CDR1 LNHDA and CDR2 SQIVND (reference sequence). DNA for the CDR3: TGTGCCAGTAGTATTAGGGAGTCCTCCACAGATACGCAGTATTTT. It codes for CASSIRESSTDTQYF.

Only one count was recorded for this clone. CDR3 DNA: TGTGCCTGGAGTACCCTGGGGCCGCTAGGCAATGGCTACACCTTC. This gives the protein CAWSTLGPLGNGYTF. The chain combines TRBV30 with TRBJ1-2; D might be TRBD1 (5 bases). Trimming pared 2 bases from V and 6 bases from J, leaving 19 bases between. Germline V gene sequence: CDR1 GTSNPN, CDR2 SVGIG (reference sequence). The CDR3 is made up of 15 amino acids.

The gene calls are TRBV19 and TRBJ1-5; 7 nucleotides match TRBD1. CDR3 length: 15 residues. CDR1 LNHDA and CDR2 SQIVND come from the germline V gene (reference sequence). V was pared by 6 bases and J by 1 base, with 6 bases of the junction left unmatched. The CDR3 here is CASSPYRGSNQPQHF. CDR3 DNA: TGTGCCAGTAGCCCCTACAGGGGAAGCAATCAGCCCCAGCATTTT. Supplemented by reference TRBV19 and TRBJ1-5, the full variable domain reads DGGITQSPKYLFRKEGQNVTLSCEQNLNHDAMYWYRQDPGQGLRLIYYSQIVNDFQKGDIAEGYSVSREKKESFPLTVTSAQKNPTAFYLCASSPYRGSNQPQHFGDGTRLSIL.